The rows below give T cell receptor beta chains drawn from one sample of a study of breast tumors, draining lymph nodes, adjacent tissues. MiXCR was run by TCRdb on the multiplex PCR reads, yielding one entry per CDR3 protein. This table holds about 230,000 distinct CDR3 sequences, about 30% found once. Input material: axillary lymph node tissue. The receptors here all came from a female donor with breast cancer. Some clones in this sample may be carry-over from other donors' samples. The CDR3 runs from the conserved cysteine through the conserved F or W. A D gene is named only where the DNA matches it firmly. Clone size appears in some rows only: once, few, many, or a class for an expanded clone.

j_call: TRBJ1-4; clone_size: many; v_call: TRBV4-2; d_call: -; cdr3_nt: TGTGCCAGCAGCCTTACCCTAAGTGTAGGTGAAAAACTGTTTTTT; cdr3_aa: CASSLTLSVGEKLFF
j_call: TRBJ2-5; clone_size: many; v_call: TRBV19; d_call: TRBD1; cdr3_nt: TGTGCCAGTAGTATAAGGACAGGGGGAAGTAGAGAGACCCAGTACTTC; cdr3_aa: CASSIRTGGSRETQYF
j_call: TRBJ1-1; clone_size: -; v_call: TRBV5-4; d_call: -; cdr3_nt: TGTGCCAGCAGCCCGAAGGCAGGAATGAACACTGAAGCTTTCTTT; cdr3_aa: CASSPKAGMNTEAFF
j_call: TRBJ2-7; clone_size: many; v_call: TRBV6-6; d_call: TRBD2; cdr3_nt: TGTGCCAGCAGTAATCTAGCGGGAGGGCCGGGAGAGCAGTACTTC; cdr3_aa: CASSNLAGGPGEQYF
j_call: TRBJ2-5; clone_size: -; v_call: TRBV19; d_call: TRBD2; cdr3_nt: TGTGCCAGTAGTATATTTGGAGCGGGAGGGGGGGAGACCCAGTACTTC; cdr3_aa: CASSIFGAGGGETQYF
j_call: TRBJ2-5; clone_size: many; v_call: TRBV7-6; d_call: -; cdr3_nt: TGTGCCAGCAGCTTGGTCCTTGGGCTTGGGGAGACCCAGTACTTC; cdr3_aa: CASSLVLGLGETQYF
j_call: TRBJ1-3; clone_size: few; v_call: TRBV6-1; d_call: -; cdr3_nt: TGTGCCAGCAGTGTAGGACTAGCGGGAAACACCATATATTTT; cdr3_aa: CASSVGLAGNTIYF
j_call: TRBJ2-5; clone_size: many; v_call: TRBV7-9; d_call: -; cdr3_nt: TGTGCCAGCAGCTTTACTTCCGGTCGAGAGACCCAGTACTTC; cdr3_aa: CASSFTSGRETQYF
j_call: TRBJ1-5; clone_size: many; v_call: TRBV7-8; d_call: -; cdr3_nt: TGTGCCAGCAACTTAGCGCGAGTCGATCCCCAGCATTTT; cdr3_aa: CASNLARVDPQHF
j_call: TRBJ2-3; clone_size: -; v_call: TRBV20-1; d_call: -; cdr3_nt: TGCAGTGCTGACGGGAAGAGCTCCTACAATGAGCAGTATTTT; cdr3_aa: CSADGKSSYNEQYF
j_call: TRBJ2-1; clone_size: many; v_call: TRBV5-5; d_call: -; cdr3_nt: TGTGCCAGCAGCACACTCCCCACCCCCTACAATGAGCAGTTCTTC; cdr3_aa: CASSTLPTPYNEQFF
j_call: TRBJ2-7; clone_size: many; v_call: TRBV6-6; d_call: -; cdr3_nt: TGTGCCAGCATGGGTGACTCCTACGAGCAGTACTTC; cdr3_aa: CASMGDSYEQYF
j_call: TRBJ2-3; clone_size: many; v_call: TRBV11-3; d_call: -; cdr3_nt: TGTGCCAGCAGCTTAGTTTTCACAGATACGCAGTATTTT; cdr3_aa: CASSLVFTDTQYF
j_call: TRBJ2-7; clone_size: many; v_call: TRBV7-9; d_call: -; cdr3_nt: TGTGCCAGCAGCCCACGGGTCGGCTCGGACGAGCAGTACTTC; cdr3_aa: CASSPRVGSDEQYF
j_call: TRBJ2-2; clone_size: many; v_call: TRBV5-1; d_call: TRBD1; cdr3_nt: TGCGCCAACAGCTTTACAGGGGGAGGGGAGCTGTTTTTT; cdr3_aa: CANSFTGGGELFF
j_call: TRBJ1-5; clone_size: -; v_call: TRBV2; d_call: -; cdr3_nt: TGTGCCAGTAGAGAGGGAATCGATGAGCATTTT; cdr3_aa: CASREGIDEHF
j_call: TRBJ2-7; clone_size: many; v_call: TRBV29-1; d_call: -; cdr3_nt: TGCACCCTACCGGGTCTAGGCGAGCAGTACTTC; cdr3_aa: CTLPGLGEQYF
j_call: TRBJ1-1; clone_size: few; v_call: TRBV2; d_call: -; cdr3_nt: TGTGCCAGCAGGGGGTGGGCTGTGAACACTGAAGCTTTCTTT; cdr3_aa: CASRGWAVNTEAFF
j_call: TRBJ1-2; clone_size: many; v_call: TRBV5-1; d_call: TRBD1; cdr3_nt: TGCGCCAGCAGCCCAAATGAGGGGGCTTGGGGCTACACCTTC; cdr3_aa: CASSPNEGAWGYTF
j_call: TRBJ2-1; clone_size: many; v_call: TRBV5-1; d_call: TRBD1; cdr3_nt: TGCGCCAGTGTTCGGGACAGGGCGAATGAGCAGTTCTTC; cdr3_aa: CASVRDRANEQFF
j_call: TRBJ1-6; clone_size: -; v_call: TRBV20-1; d_call: -; cdr3_nt: TGCAGTGCTAGAGTAGGGGAGGGTTCACCCCTCCACTTT; cdr3_aa: CSARVGEGSPLHF
j_call: TRBJ2-7; clone_size: -; v_call: TRBV14; d_call: -; cdr3_nt: TGTGCCAGCAGCCCGAAGGGGACACCCTACGAGCAGTACTTC; cdr3_aa: CASSPKGTPYEQYF
j_call: TRBJ1-2; clone_size: many; v_call: TRBV5-1; d_call: TRBD1; cdr3_nt: TGCGCCAGCAGCTCCGGGACAGGGCGCATCTACTATGGCTACACCTTC; cdr3_aa: CASSSGTGRIYYGYTF
j_call: TRBJ1-3; clone_size: -; v_call: TRBV11-3; d_call: -; cdr3_nt: TGTGCCAGCAGCCCACTGGGGGAGGGCATGAACACCATATATTTT; cdr3_aa: CASSPLGEGMNTIYF
j_call: TRBJ2-5; clone_size: many; v_call: TRBV20-1; d_call: -; cdr3_nt: TGCAGTGCGACTGGGGGGATCCCCCGGGGGACCCAGTACTTC; cdr3_aa: CSATGGIPRGTQYF
j_call: TRBJ1-1; clone_size: -; v_call: TRBV30; d_call: -; cdr3_nt: TGTGCCTGGAGTGACCACCGAGACAAGACTTTCTTT; cdr3_aa: CAWSDHRDKTFF
j_call: TRBJ2-2; clone_size: many; v_call: TRBV5-1; d_call: -; cdr3_nt: TGCGCCAGCAGCTTGGCCTCTGCCGGGGAGCTGTTTTTT; cdr3_aa: CASSLASAGELFF
j_call: TRBJ2-4; clone_size: many; v_call: TRBV5-1; d_call: -; cdr3_nt: TGCGCCAGCAGCTTGGAGGTCCTCCAGGGTCCCAAAAACATTCAGTACTTC; cdr3_aa: CASSLEVLQGPKNIQYF
j_call: TRBJ2-4; clone_size: many; v_call: TRBV15; d_call: -; cdr3_nt: TGTGCCACCAGCAGAGATATGGCAGGAAGGAACATTCAGTACTTC; cdr3_aa: CATSRDMAGRNIQYF
j_call: TRBJ2-3; clone_size: -; v_call: TRBV24-1; d_call: TRBD1; cdr3_nt: TGTGCCACCAGTGATGGTGGACAGGGGGTGTTCACAGATACGCAGTATTTT; cdr3_aa: CATSDGGQGVFTDTQYF
j_call: TRBJ2-7; clone_size: many; v_call: TRBV7-2; d_call: -; cdr3_nt: TGTGCCAGCAGCTTAACAGCGGGCGGCCGGGAGCAGTACTTC; cdr3_aa: CASSLTAGGREQYF
j_call: TRBJ1-6; clone_size: -; v_call: TRBV2; d_call: -; cdr3_nt: TGTGCCAGCAGCTGGGGGGGTGCACCCCTCCACTTT; cdr3_aa: CASSWGGAPLHF
j_call: TRBJ1-3; clone_size: many; v_call: TRBV5-8; d_call: -; cdr3_nt: TGTGCCAGCAGCCCGGGACCTCAGGACTCTGGAAACACCATATATTTT; cdr3_aa: CASSPGPQDSGNTIYF
j_call: TRBJ2-3; clone_size: -; v_call: TRBV7-2; d_call: -; cdr3_nt: TGTGCCAGCAGCTTAATGGTGGCAGGCACAGATACGCAGTATTTT; cdr3_aa: CASSLMVAGTDTQYF
j_call: TRBJ2-5; clone_size: many; v_call: TRBV7-9; d_call: -; cdr3_nt: TGTGCCAGCAGCCCCCCCGGGGTGGATACGGCAGAGACCCAGTACTTC; cdr3_aa: CASSPPGVDTAETQYF
j_call: TRBJ1-6; clone_size: -; v_call: TRBV6-1; d_call: TRBD1; cdr3_nt: TGTGCCACCTCCGAGACAGGGTTCCACTTT; cdr3_aa: CATSETGFHF
j_call: TRBJ2-2; clone_size: many; v_call: TRBV20-1; d_call: -; cdr3_nt: TGCAGTGCTAGAGAGGGACACAAGAACACCGGGGAGCTGTTTTTT; cdr3_aa: CSAREGHKNTGELFF
j_call: TRBJ2-1; clone_size: -; v_call: TRBV5-1; d_call: -; cdr3_nt: TGCGCCAGCAGCTTGGGCACTAGGCCCTCCCCTTTGGGTGAGCAGTTCTTC; cdr3_aa: CASSLGTRPSPLGEQFF
j_call: TRBJ1-1; clone_size: few; v_call: TRBV27; d_call: -; cdr3_nt: TGTGCCAGTGTCGGCACTGAAGCTTTCTTT; cdr3_aa: CASVGTEAFF
j_call: TRBJ1-6; clone_size: many; v_call: TRBV7-2; d_call: -; cdr3_nt: TGTGCCAGCAGCTCAGGCAGGGTTAATTCACCCCTCCACTTT; cdr3_aa: CASSSGRVNSPLHF
j_call: TRBJ2-5; clone_size: many; v_call: TRBV6-6; d_call: -; cdr3_nt: TGTGCCAGCAGTCACGCCCGGGAGACCCAGTACTTC; cdr3_aa: CASSHARETQYF
j_call: TRBJ1-1; clone_size: -; v_call: TRBV7-2; d_call: -; cdr3_nt: TGTGCCAGCAGCCGGGACGGATTGAACACTGAAGCTTTCTTT; cdr3_aa: CASSRDGLNTEAFF
j_call: TRBJ2-3; clone_size: -; v_call: TRBV24-1; d_call: TRBD2; cdr3_nt: TGTGCCACTAGTACTAGCGGGAGGGGCAATGAGCAGTATTTT; cdr3_aa: CATSTSGRGNEQYF
j_call: TRBJ1-1; clone_size: few; v_call: TRBV11-2; d_call: -; cdr3_nt: TGTGCCAGCAGCTACCTTTGGGGGGGTGGCACTGAAGCTTTCTTT; cdr3_aa: CASSYLWGGGTEAFF
j_call: TRBJ2-1; clone_size: many; v_call: TRBV19; d_call: TRBD1; cdr3_nt: TGTGCCAGTAGGACAGGGGGGACTTGGGATGAGCAGTTCTTC; cdr3_aa: CASRTGGTWDEQFF
j_call: TRBJ1-4; clone_size: many; v_call: TRBV5-1; d_call: TRBD1; cdr3_nt: TGCGCCAGCAGCGCCAGGGGGACTAATGAAAAACTGTTTTTT; cdr3_aa: CASSARGTNEKLFF
j_call: TRBJ1-3; clone_size: many; v_call: TRBV7-9; d_call: -; cdr3_nt: TGTGCCAGCAGCTTACGGAACTCTGGAAACACCATATATTTT; cdr3_aa: CASSLRNSGNTIYF
j_call: TRBJ2-5; clone_size: few; v_call: TRBV6-2/TRBV6-3; d_call: -; cdr3_nt: TGTGCCAGCAGTACACAGGGCCTCCAAGAGACCCAGTACTTC; cdr3_aa: CASSTQGLQETQYF
j_call: TRBJ2-1; clone_size: many; v_call: TRBV29-1; d_call: TRBD2; cdr3_nt: TGCAGCGTTGAGGGTCTTAGCGGGAGGCACCGCGATGAGCAGTTCTTC; cdr3_aa: CSVEGLSGRHRDEQFF
j_call: TRBJ2-3; clone_size: once; v_call: TRBV18; d_call: TRBD1; cdr3_nt: TGTGCCAGCTCACCTTCCGACAGGGCCACAGATACGCAGTATTTT; cdr3_aa: CASSPSDRATDTQYF
j_call: TRBJ1-2; clone_size: many; v_call: TRBV9; d_call: -; cdr3_nt: TGTGCCAGCAGCGTAGGGGAAGGGAGAGAATCTGGCTCCACCTTC; cdr3_aa: CASSVGEGRESGSTF
j_call: TRBJ1-3; clone_size: many; v_call: TRBV7-9; d_call: TRBD1; cdr3_nt: TGTGCCAGCAGCCCGGGACAGGCGACGAGCTCTGGAAACCCCATATATTTT; cdr3_aa: CASSPGQATSSGNPIYF
j_call: TRBJ1-3; clone_size: -; v_call: TRBV14; d_call: -; cdr3_nt: TGTGCCAGCAGCCAGCTTGGAGGAGTACACACCATATCTTTT; cdr3_aa: CASSQLGGVHTISF
j_call: TRBJ2-7; clone_size: many; v_call: TRBV6-2/TRBV6-3; d_call: TRBD2; cdr3_nt: TGTGCCAGCAGCCCAGCGGGAGTGGTCTACGAGCAGTACTTC; cdr3_aa: CASSPAGVVYEQYF
j_call: TRBJ2-7; clone_size: few; v_call: TRBV6-1; d_call: TRBD1; cdr3_nt: TGTGCCAGCAGTCGCCGGACAGGGCACTACGAGCAGTACTTC; cdr3_aa: CASSRRTGHYEQYF
j_call: TRBJ1-6; clone_size: -; v_call: TRBV2; d_call: -; cdr3_nt: TGTGCCAGCAGTGAAGAGCTACTACAAGAGACCCGAAATTCACCCCTCCACTTT; cdr3_aa: CASSEELLQETRNSPLHF
j_call: TRBJ1-2; clone_size: many; v_call: TRBV6-5; d_call: TRBD1; cdr3_nt: TGTGCCAGCAGTTACCCGCGGACAGGGCACAATGGCTACACCTTC; cdr3_aa: CASSYPRTGHNGYTF
j_call: TRBJ1-1; clone_size: few; v_call: TRBV19; d_call: -; cdr3_nt: TGTGCCAGTTCGTCAAGGCGGGGCACTGAAGCTTTCTTT; cdr3_aa: CASSSRRGTEAFF